This is a list of T cell receptor beta chains from one sample in a study of T-cell reconstitution after alpha-beta-depleted transplantation in children. TCRdb re-called the PCR reads with MiXCR, one entry per CDR3 protein. Seen here are about 240,000 distinct CDR3 sequences, roughly a quarter observed once, and the top ten hold over 2.5%. This specimen was PBMCs, taken before TCRalphabeta/CD19-depleted stem cell transplant. Every receptor here comes from a girl aged 2 to 10 with Fanconi anemia, due to receive a stem cell transplant. The CDR3 runs from the conserved cysteine through the conserved F or W. Fields, in order: V gene, D gene, CDR3 protein. A D gene is named only where the DNA matches it firmly.

V gene: TRBV7-6
D gene: TRBD2
CDR3 protein: CASSLGRERGTDTQYF

V gene: TRBV12-3/TRBV12-4
D gene: .
CDR3 protein: CASSHAGAGELFF

V gene: TRBV25-1
D gene: .
CDR3 protein: CASSESWGTYEQYF

V gene: TRBV29-1
D gene: .
CDR3 protein: CSGITGIYGYTF

V gene: TRBV25-1
D gene: .
CDR3 protein: CASSEFRGPGPGANVLTF

V gene: TRBV20-1
D gene: .
CDR3 protein: CSASRREGLFQPQHF

V gene: TRBV20-1
D gene: TRBD2
CDR3 protein: CSAELAGVEEEQYF

V gene: TRBV6-1
D gene: .
CDR3 protein: CASKELSGELFF

V gene: TRBV29-1
D gene: TRBD2
CDR3 protein: CSGLAGEETQYF

V gene: TRBV20-1
D gene: TRBD2
CDR3 protein: CSAGELADRETQYF

V gene: TRBV6-4
D gene: .
CDR3 protein: CASSDLYDLLVELGDTQYF

V gene: TRBV10-3
D gene: TRBD1
CDR3 protein: CAIRDRGGNQPQHF

V gene: TRBV28
D gene: .
CDR3 protein: CASSLAGTRNTGELFF

V gene: TRBV6-5
D gene: TRBD1
CDR3 protein: CASSYYPQGELEKLFF

V gene: TRBV15
D gene: TRBD1
CDR3 protein: CATSNVGQGAVGYTF

V gene: TRBV20-1
D gene: .
CDR3 protein: CSAGLGPTGPNEQYF

V gene: TRBV11-2
D gene: .
CDR3 protein: CASSRQRRTARISLPDTQYF

V gene: TRBV5-1
D gene: .
CDR3 protein: CASASEDTQYF

V gene: TRBV12-3/TRBV12-4
D gene: TRBD2
CDR3 protein: CASVTSGSTDTQYF

V gene: TRBV6-1
D gene: TRBD1
CDR3 protein: CASRRQGYNEQFF

V gene: TRBV6-5
D gene: TRBD1
CDR3 protein: CASSYSIRGLGTEAFF

V gene: TRBV7-9
D gene: TRBD1
CDR3 protein: CASSPGDRGRETQYF

V gene: TRBV7-9
D gene: .
CDR3 protein: CASSSTVMSNYGYTF

V gene: TRBV20-1
D gene: .
CDR3 protein: CSARDGTYSPLHF

V gene: TRBV20-1
D gene: TRBD2
CDR3 protein: CSAHPRLLAGEETQYF

V gene: TRBV5-1
D gene: TRBD2
CDR3 protein: CASSLVGLGFYEQYF

V gene: TRBV7-3
D gene: .
CDR3 protein: CASSPWAIRGPYF

V gene: TRBV28
D gene: .
CDR3 protein: CASSWTGSYGYTF

V gene: TRBV7-9
D gene: .
CDR3 protein: CASSPPDREGNEQFF

V gene: TRBV28
D gene: .
CDR3 protein: CASRDLNTEAFF

V gene: TRBV5-1
D gene: .
CDR3 protein: CASSFTAYEQYF

V gene: TRBV5-1
D gene: .
CDR3 protein: CASSSVQGTMIEQFF

V gene: TRBV20-1
D gene: TRBD2
CDR3 protein: CSTLAGGEQYF

V gene: TRBV28
D gene: TRBD2
CDR3 protein: CASSIIAGRYNEQFF

V gene: TRBV6-1
D gene: .
CDR3 protein: CASSEPVDIQYF

V gene: TRBV12-3/TRBV12-4
D gene: .
CDR3 protein: CASSFGTPDHEQYF

V gene: TRBV12-3/TRBV12-4
D gene: TRBD1
CDR3 protein: CASSPIGGQGPDTQYF

V gene: TRBV9
D gene: TRBD2
CDR3 protein: CASSVGGRGSEQYF

V gene: TRBV6-1
D gene: .
CDR3 protein: CASSVNAGANVLTF

V gene: TRBV20-1
D gene: TRBD2
CDR3 protein: CSADSGSSTDTQYF

V gene: TRBV20-1
D gene: .
CDR3 protein: CGARSGTGGLYEQYF

V gene: TRBV18
D gene: TRBD2
CDR3 protein: CASSQTSGSSYEQYF

V gene: TRBV3-1
D gene: .
CDR3 protein: CASSHADTQYF

V gene: TRBV29-1
D gene: TRBD1
CDR3 protein: CSADAGTGSYEQYF

V gene: TRBV12-3/TRBV12-4
D gene: TRBD1
CDR3 protein: CASSLRTGNNSPLHF

V gene: TRBV20-1
D gene: .
CDR3 protein: CSARDRWVYGYTF

V gene: TRBV5-1
D gene: TRBD1
CDR3 protein: CASNPGTDQETQYF

V gene: TRBV20-1
D gene: .
CDR3 protein: CSAYRSLLSYNEQFF

V gene: TRBV12-3/TRBV12-4
D gene: TRBD2
CDR3 protein: CASSLRGGTKTQYF

V gene: TRBV20-1
D gene: .
CDR3 protein: CSASGVDEQFF